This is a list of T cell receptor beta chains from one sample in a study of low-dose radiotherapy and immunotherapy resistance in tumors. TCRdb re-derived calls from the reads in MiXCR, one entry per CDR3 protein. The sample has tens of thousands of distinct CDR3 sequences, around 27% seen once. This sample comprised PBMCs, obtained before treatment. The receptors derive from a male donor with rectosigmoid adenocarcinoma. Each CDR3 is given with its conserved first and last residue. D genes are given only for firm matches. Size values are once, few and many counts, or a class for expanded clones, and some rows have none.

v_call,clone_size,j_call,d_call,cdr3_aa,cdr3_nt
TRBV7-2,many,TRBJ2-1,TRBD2,CASSLAQGRTSGTTTYNEQFF,TGTGCCAGCAGCTTAGCGCAAGGTCGGACTAGCGGGACGACGACGTACAATGAGCAGTTCTTC
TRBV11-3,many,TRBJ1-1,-,CASSPQNTEAFF,TGTGCCAGCAGCCCCCAGAACACTGAAGCTTTCTTT
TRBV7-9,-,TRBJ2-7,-,CASSFRSALGYEQYF,TGTGCCAGCAGCTTCCGATCAGCTTTAGGCTACGAGCAGTACTTC
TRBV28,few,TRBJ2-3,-,CASIRGGTDTQYF,TGTGCCAGCATCCGCGGGGGCACAGATACGCAGTATTTT
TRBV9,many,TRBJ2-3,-,CASSVGGGSTDTQYF,TGTGCCAGCAGCGTGGGGGGCGGGAGCACAGATACGCAGTATTTT
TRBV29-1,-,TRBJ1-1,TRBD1,CSAGTGQGTEAFF,TGCAGCGCAGGGACAGGGCAAGGTACTGAAGCTTTCTTT
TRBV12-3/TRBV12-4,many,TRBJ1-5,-,CASRSASFSNQPQHF,TGTGCCAGCAGGTCGGCGAGTTTTAGCAATCAGCCCCAGCATTTT
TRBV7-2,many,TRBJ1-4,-,CASSLGTDPLSTNEKLFF,TGTGCCAGCAGCTTAGGGACAGACCCTTTGTCAACTAATGAAAAACTGTTTTTT
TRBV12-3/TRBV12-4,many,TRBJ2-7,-,CASRLRGSSYEQYF,TGTGCCAGCAGACTGAGGGGGAGTTCCTACGAGCAGTACTTC
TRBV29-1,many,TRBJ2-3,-,CSVEDQQARGGTQYF,TGCAGCGTTGAAGATCAACAAGCGAGGGGTGGCACGCAGTATTTT
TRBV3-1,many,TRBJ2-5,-,CASSQRGFGEKEETQYF,TGTGCCAGCAGCCAAAGGGGGTTCGGGGAGAAGGAAGAGACCCAGTACTTC
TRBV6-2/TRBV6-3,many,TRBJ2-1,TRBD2,CASSQSGRAGEQFF,TGTGCCAGCAGCCAGAGCGGGAGGGCCGGCGAGCAGTTCTTC
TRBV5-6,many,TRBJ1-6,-,CASSFPGQRGSPLHF,TGTGCCAGCAGCTTCCCGGGACAAAGGGGTTCACCCCTCCACTTT
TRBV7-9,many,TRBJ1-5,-,CASSEEGTINQPQHF,TGTGCCAGCAGCGAGGAAGGGACAATCAATCAGCCCCAGCATTTT
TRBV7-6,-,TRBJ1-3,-,CASRSQKNSGNTIYF,TGCGCCAGCAGGTCTCAGAAAAACTCTGGAAACACCATATATTTT
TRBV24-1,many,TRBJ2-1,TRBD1,CATSAPAGGFSNEQFF,TGTGCCACCAGTGCCCCAGCAGGGGGTTTTTCCAATGAGCAGTTCTTC
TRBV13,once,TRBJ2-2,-,CASSLNPGNTGELFF,TGTGCCAGCAGCCTAAATCCAGGCAACACCGGGGAGCTGTTTTTT
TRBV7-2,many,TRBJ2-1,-,CASSPRAGASNEQFF,TGTGCCAGCAGCCCGCGGGCGGGCGCGAGCAATGAGCAGTTCTTC
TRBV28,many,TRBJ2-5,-,CASSPPVPETQYF,TGTGCCAGCAGTCCCCCTGTTCCAGAGACCCAGTACTTC
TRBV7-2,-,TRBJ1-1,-,CASSLVTRVAFF,TGTGCCAGCAGCTTAGTAACCAGAGTGGCTTTCTTT
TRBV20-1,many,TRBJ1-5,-,CSAMKRVPGQPQHF,TGCAGTGCTATGAAAAGGGTCCCCGGGCAGCCCCAGCATTTT
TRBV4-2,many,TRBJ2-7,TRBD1,CASSQDRQGAYEQYF,TGTGCCAGCAGCCAAGATAGACAGGGGGCTTACGAGCAGTACTTC
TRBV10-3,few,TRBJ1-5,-,CAISFQGGNQPQHF,TGTGCCATCAGTTTTCAGGGCGGCAATCAGCCCCAGCATTTT
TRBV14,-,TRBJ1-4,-,CASSRPRGSEKLFF,TGTGCCAGCAGTCGGCCCCGCGGGAGTGAAAAACTGTTTTTT
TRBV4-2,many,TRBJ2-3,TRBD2,CASSQGTSGRTDTQYF,TGTGCCAGCAGCCAGGGGACTAGCGGACGCACAGATACGCAGTATTTT
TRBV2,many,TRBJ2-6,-,CANLRGAGGANVLTF,TGTGCCAACCTTCGCGGGGCGGGGGGGGCCAACGTCCTGACTTTC
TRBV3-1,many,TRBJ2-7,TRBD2,CASSPSALAAYEQYF,TGTGCCAGCAGCCCAAGCGCGCTAGCGGCCTACGAGCAGTACTTC
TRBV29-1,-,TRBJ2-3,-,CSVETRTDTQYF,TGCAGCGTTGAAACTCGGACAGATACGCAGTATTTT